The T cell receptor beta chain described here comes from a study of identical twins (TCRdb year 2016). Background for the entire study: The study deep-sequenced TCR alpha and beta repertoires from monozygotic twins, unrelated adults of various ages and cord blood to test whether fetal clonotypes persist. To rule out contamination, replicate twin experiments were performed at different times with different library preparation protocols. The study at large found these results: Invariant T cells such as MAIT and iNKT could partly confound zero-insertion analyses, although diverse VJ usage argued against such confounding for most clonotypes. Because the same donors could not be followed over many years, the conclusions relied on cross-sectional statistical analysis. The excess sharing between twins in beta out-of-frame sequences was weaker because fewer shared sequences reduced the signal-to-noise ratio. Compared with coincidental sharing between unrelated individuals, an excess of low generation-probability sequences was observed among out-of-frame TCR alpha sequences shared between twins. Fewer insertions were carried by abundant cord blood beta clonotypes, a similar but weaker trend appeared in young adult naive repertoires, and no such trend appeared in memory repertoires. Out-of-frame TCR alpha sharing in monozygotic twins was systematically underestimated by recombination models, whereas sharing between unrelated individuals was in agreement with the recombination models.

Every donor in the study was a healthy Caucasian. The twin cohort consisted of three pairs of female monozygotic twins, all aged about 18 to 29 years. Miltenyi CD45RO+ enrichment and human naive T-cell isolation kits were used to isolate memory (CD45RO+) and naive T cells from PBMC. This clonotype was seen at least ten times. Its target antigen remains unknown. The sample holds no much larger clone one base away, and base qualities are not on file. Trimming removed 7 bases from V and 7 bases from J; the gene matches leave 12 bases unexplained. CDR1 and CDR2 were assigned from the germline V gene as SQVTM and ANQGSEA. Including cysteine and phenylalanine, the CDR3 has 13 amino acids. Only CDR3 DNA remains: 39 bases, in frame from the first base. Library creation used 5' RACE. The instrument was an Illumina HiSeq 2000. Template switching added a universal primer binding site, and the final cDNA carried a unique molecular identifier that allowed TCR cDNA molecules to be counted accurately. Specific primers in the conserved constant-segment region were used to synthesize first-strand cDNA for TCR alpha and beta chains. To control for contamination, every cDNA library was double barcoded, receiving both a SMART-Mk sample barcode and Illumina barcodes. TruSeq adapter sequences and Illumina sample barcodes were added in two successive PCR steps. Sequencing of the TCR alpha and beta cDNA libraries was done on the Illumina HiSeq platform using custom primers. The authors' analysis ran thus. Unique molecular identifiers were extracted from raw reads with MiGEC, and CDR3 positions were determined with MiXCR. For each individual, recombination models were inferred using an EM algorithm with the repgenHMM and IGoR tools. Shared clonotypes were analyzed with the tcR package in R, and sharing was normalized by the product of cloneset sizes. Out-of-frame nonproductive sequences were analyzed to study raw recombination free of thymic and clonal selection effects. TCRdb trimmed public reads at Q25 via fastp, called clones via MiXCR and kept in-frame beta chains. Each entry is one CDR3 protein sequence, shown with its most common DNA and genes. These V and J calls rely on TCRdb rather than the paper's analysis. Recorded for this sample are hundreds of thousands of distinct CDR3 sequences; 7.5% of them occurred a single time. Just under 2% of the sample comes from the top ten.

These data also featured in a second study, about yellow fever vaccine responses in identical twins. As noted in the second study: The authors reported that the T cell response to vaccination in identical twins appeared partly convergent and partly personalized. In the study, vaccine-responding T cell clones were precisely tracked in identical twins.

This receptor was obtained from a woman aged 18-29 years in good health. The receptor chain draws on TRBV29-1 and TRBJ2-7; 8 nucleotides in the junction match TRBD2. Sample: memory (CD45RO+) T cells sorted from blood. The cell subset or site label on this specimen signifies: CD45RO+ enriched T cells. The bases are TGCAGCGGGGGCTCCGGGGGGGCATTTGAGCAGTACTTC. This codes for CSGGSGGAFEQYF.